The rows below give T cell receptor beta chains drawn from one sample of a study of cytomegalovirus exposure and HLA in healthy donors. This table comes from immunoSEQ multiplex PCR, and its TCRdb copy is limited to in-frame clones, with some not included. The sample carries 95,000 to 100,000 clones, approximately 89% recorded once. Sequenced: PBMCs. The receptors were sampled from a man aged 30 to 39 in good health and CMV-seronegative. The CDR3 runs from the conserved cysteine through the conserved F or W. The order of the fields is clone size, V gene, D gene, J gene, CDR3 DNA, CDR3 protein. The D gene is left open where the match is weak. Only part of the rows carry a size: once, few, many, or a class if the clone is expanded.

abundance: -
v_gene: TRBV5-1
d_gene: TRBD1
j_gene: TRBJ2-7
CDR3nt: TGCGCCAGCAGCCGGGACAGGGCTAGTGACTCCTACGAGCAGTACTTC
CDR3aa: CASSRDRASDSYEQYF

abundance: few
v_gene: TRBV9
d_gene: -
j_gene: TRBJ1-1
CDR3nt: TGTGCCAGCAGCATCGGACAGTATGCCACTGAAGCTTTCTTT
CDR3aa: CASSIGQYATEAFF

abundance: -
v_gene: TRBV7-9
d_gene: TRBD1
j_gene: TRBJ2-1
CDR3nt: TGTGCCAGCAGCTTAGAGGGGACAGGGGCTTCCTACAATGAGCAGTTCTTC
CDR3aa: CASSLEGTGASYNEQFF

abundance: -
v_gene: TRBV11-3
d_gene: TRBD2
j_gene: TRBJ2-5
CDR3nt: TGTGCCAGCAGGCCGCCGGGACTAGCGGGAGCTCTGGAGACCCAGTACTTC
CDR3aa: CASRPPGLAGALETQYF

abundance: -
v_gene: TRBV11-1
d_gene: -
j_gene: TRBJ2-7
CDR3nt: TGTGCCAGCAGTTTCGGGTTTATCTACGAGCAGTACTTC
CDR3aa: CASSFGFIYEQYF

abundance: -
v_gene: TRBV2
d_gene: -
j_gene: TRBJ1-5
CDR3nt: TGTGCCAGCAGTGTGGACAGTAGGTCTCAGCCCCAGCATTTT
CDR3aa: CASSVDSRSQPQHF

abundance: -
v_gene: TRBV7-2
d_gene: -
j_gene: TRBJ1-1
CDR3nt: TGTGCCAGCAGCCCTTCCGCGGCACCGGGGGCTTTCTTT
CDR3aa: CASSPSAAPGAFF

abundance: -
v_gene: TRBV30
d_gene: TRBD2
j_gene: TRBJ2-1
CDR3nt: TGTGCCTGCGGGACTAGCGGGCGAACAAGCTCCTACAATGAGCAGTTCTTC
CDR3aa: CACGTSGRTSSYNEQFF

abundance: -
v_gene: TRBV4-3
d_gene: TRBD2
j_gene: TRBJ2-7
CDR3nt: TGCGCCAGCAGCCAAGCTGGGACTAGCGGGAGTGTCAACGAGCAGTACTTC
CDR3aa: CASSQAGTSGSVNEQYF

abundance: few
v_gene: TRBV7-8
d_gene: -
j_gene: TRBJ2-1
CDR3nt: TGTGCCAGCAGCTTATTAACCCAAGCGGACTACAATGAGCAGTTCTTC
CDR3aa: CASSLLTQADYNEQFF

abundance: -
v_gene: TRBV6-4
d_gene: TRBD1
j_gene: TRBJ1-1
CDR3nt: TGTGCCAGCAGTGAAAACTCACAGGGGGTGGGATTCTCGAACACTGAAGCTTTCTTT
CDR3aa: CASSENSQGVGFSNTEAFF

abundance: -
v_gene: TRBV27
d_gene: TRBD2
j_gene: TRBJ2-5
CDR3nt: TGTGCCAGCAGTTTATCGCGGGGGGCGGGGGAGACCCAGTACTTC
CDR3aa: CASSLSRGAGETQYF

abundance: -
v_gene: TRBV12-5
d_gene: -
j_gene: TRBJ2-5
CDR3nt: TGTGCTAGTGGTGCCATGGGGGGAGAGACCCAGTACTTC
CDR3aa: CASGAMGGETQYF

abundance: once
v_gene: TRBV30
d_gene: -
j_gene: TRBJ1-2
CDR3nt: TGTGCCTGGAGTCCAGGGTCTAACTATGGCTACACCTTC
CDR3aa: CAWSPGSNYGYTF

abundance: -
v_gene: TRBV29-1
d_gene: TRBD1
j_gene: TRBJ1-1
CDR3nt: TGCAGCGTTGGTTTACCCCGGGACAGGGAAAACACTGAAGCTTTCTTT
CDR3aa: CSVGLPRDRENTEAFF

abundance: -
v_gene: TRBV10-3
d_gene: -
j_gene: TRBJ2-7
CDR3nt: TGTGCCATCAGTGGAAATCCGCGAGGGACACCGCGGTACGAGCAGTACTTC
CDR3aa: CAISGNPRGTPRYEQYF

abundance: -
v_gene: TRBV7-9
d_gene: -
j_gene: TRBJ2-7
CDR3nt: TGTGCCAGCAGCTTCCAGGAAGACACGGCAATCGAGCAGTACTTC
CDR3aa: CASSFQEDTAIEQYF

abundance: -
v_gene: TRBV5-1
d_gene: -
j_gene: TRBJ2-1
CDR3nt: TGCGCCAGCAGCTTCTGGAGCTCCTACAATGAGCAGTTCTTC
CDR3aa: CASSFWSSYNEQFF

abundance: -
v_gene: TRBV9
d_gene: TRBD1
j_gene: TRBJ2-1
CDR3nt: TGTGCCAGCGGGGCCATGGACAGGTTAAGCTCCTACAATGAGCAGTTCTTC
CDR3aa: CASGAMDRLSSYNEQFF

abundance: -
v_gene: TRBV2
d_gene: -
j_gene: TRBJ2-5
CDR3nt: TGTGCCAGCAGTGAGGAGGTACAAGAGACCCAGTACTTC
CDR3aa: CASSEEVQETQYF

abundance: -
v_gene: TRBV5-1
d_gene: -
j_gene: TRBJ2-3
CDR3nt: TGCGCCAGCAGCCAGAATTCTAGCCCAGATACGCAGTATTTT
CDR3aa: CASSQNSSPDTQYF

abundance: -
v_gene: TRBV7-3
d_gene: TRBD2
j_gene: TRBJ2-1
CDR3nt: TGTGCCAGCAGCTTAGGACTAGCGAATGAGCAGTTCTTC
CDR3aa: CASSLGLANEQFF

abundance: -
v_gene: TRBV27
d_gene: TRBD1
j_gene: TRBJ2-2
CDR3nt: TGTGCCAGCAGTTTAAGATTCTGGACTATGGGGACAGGAAGGACCGGGGAGCTGTTTTTT
CDR3aa: CASSLRFWTMGTGRTGELFF

abundance: -
v_gene: TRBV5-1
d_gene: TRBD2
j_gene: TRBJ2-1
CDR3nt: TGCGCCAGCAGCTTGGATCGGTCTAGCGGGAGCGATGAGCAGTTCTTC
CDR3aa: CASSLDRSSGSDEQFF

abundance: -
v_gene: TRBV7-2
d_gene: -
j_gene: TRBJ2-5
CDR3nt: TGTGCCAGCAGCTTAAGGGGCTACAGTAACCAAGAGACCCAGTACTTC
CDR3aa: CASSLRGYSNQETQYF

abundance: -
v_gene: TRBV7-2
d_gene: -
j_gene: TRBJ2-7
CDR3nt: TGTGCCAGCAGCAAAAAAACAGGGTCCTACGAGCAGTACTTC
CDR3aa: CASSKKTGSYEQYF

abundance: -
v_gene: TRBV30
d_gene: -
j_gene: TRBJ2-1
CDR3nt: TGTGCCTGGAGTCAGCCGAGCGGCCTCTACAATGAGCAGTTCTTC
CDR3aa: CAWSQPSGLYNEQFF

abundance: -
v_gene: TRBV4-2
d_gene: -
j_gene: TRBJ1-5
CDR3nt: TGTGCCAGCAGCCAAGATGCGGGAGAGGGATATCAGCCCCAGCATTTT
CDR3aa: CASSQDAGEGYQPQHF

abundance: -
v_gene: TRBV27
d_gene: -
j_gene: TRBJ1-5
CDR3nt: TGTGCCAGCAGTTTATCGGGGGAGGATGGTCAGCCCCAGCATTTT
CDR3aa: CASSLSGEDGQPQHF

abundance: -
v_gene: TRBV9
d_gene: TRBD1
j_gene: TRBJ2-1
CDR3nt: TGTGCCAGCAGCGTGGGACAGGCCACCTACAATGAGCAGTTCTTC
CDR3aa: CASSVGQATYNEQFF

abundance: -
v_gene: TRBV7-4
d_gene: -
j_gene: TRBJ2-1
CDR3nt: TGTGCCAGCAGCTTCACCCAAGCGGGGGACAGGGAGCTAAGGGGTTTTAAAGATGAGCAGTTCTTC
CDR3aa: CASSFTQAGDRELRGFKDEQFF

abundance: -
v_gene: TRBV5-4
d_gene: TRBD2
j_gene: TRBJ2-7
CDR3nt: TGTGCCAGCAGCTTAAGAATAGCGGGAGGCACCTACGAGCAGTACTTC
CDR3aa: CASSLRIAGGTYEQYF

abundance: -
v_gene: TRBV30
d_gene: TRBD1
j_gene: TRBJ1-6
CDR3nt: TGTGCCTGGAGTCAGCGACAGGGAGATTCACCCCTCCACTTT
CDR3aa: CAWSQRQGDSPLHF

abundance: -
v_gene: TRBV10-1
d_gene: TRBD2
j_gene: TRBJ2-5
CDR3nt: TGCGCCAGCAGGCACATCCGACTAGCGGGGGGGCAGGGGACCCAGTACTTC
CDR3aa: CASRHIRLAGGQGTQYF

abundance: few
v_gene: TRBV4-1
d_gene: -
j_gene: TRBJ2-5
CDR3nt: TGCGCCAGCAGCCAAGATATAGCGGAGCGAGCCGGAGAGACCCAGTACTTC
CDR3aa: CASSQDIAERAGETQYF

abundance: -
v_gene: TRBV7-9
d_gene: -
j_gene: TRBJ2-7
CDR3nt: TGTGCCAGCAGCGTAAGCGGTTACGAGCAGTACTTC
CDR3aa: CASSVSGYEQYF

abundance: -
v_gene: TRBV4-3
d_gene: -
j_gene: TRBJ2-2
CDR3nt: TGCGCCAGCAGCCAAGCGTTAGACTCTGCGAACACCGGGGAGCTGTTTTTT
CDR3aa: CASSQALDSANTGELFF

abundance: few
v_gene: TRBV5-4
d_gene: TRBD2
j_gene: TRBJ2-7
CDR3nt: TGTGCCAGCAGCTTGGGACTAGCTGTCGAGCAGTACTTC
CDR3aa: CASSLGLAVEQYF

abundance: few
v_gene: TRBV6-5
d_gene: -
j_gene: TRBJ2-7
CDR3nt: TGTGCCAGCTTTGGGTCGGGTGAGCAGTACTTC
CDR3aa: CASFGSGEQYF

abundance: once
v_gene: TRBV28
d_gene: -
j_gene: TRBJ1-4
CDR3nt: TGTGCCAGCTTATCAGTGAATGAAAAACTGTTTTTT
CDR3aa: CASLSVNEKLFF

abundance: -
v_gene: TRBV7-2
d_gene: TRBD2
j_gene: TRBJ2-1
CDR3nt: TGTGCCAGCAGCTTATGGGGTAGCGGGAGCTCCTACAATGAGCAGTTCTTC
CDR3aa: CASSLWGSGSSYNEQFF

abundance: -
v_gene: TRBV9
d_gene: -
j_gene: TRBJ2-3
CDR3nt: TGTGCCAGCAGCGTAGATCCGGGTAGGTCAGATACGCAGTATTTT
CDR3aa: CASSVDPGRSDTQYF

abundance: -
v_gene: TRBV11-3
d_gene: -
j_gene: TRBJ1-1
CDR3nt: TGTGCCAGCAGCTTAGAAGGGGGCACTGAAGCTTTCTTT
CDR3aa: CASSLEGGTEAFF

abundance: -
v_gene: TRBV7-2
d_gene: -
j_gene: TRBJ1-6
CDR3nt: TGTGCCAGCAGCTCCGCGCGATCCTATAATTCACCCCTCCACTTT
CDR3aa: CASSSARSYNSPLHF

abundance: -
v_gene: TRBV5-6
d_gene: -
j_gene: TRBJ2-3
CDR3nt: TGTGCCAGCACCGCAGTTAACAGGGCCACAGATACGCAGTATTTT
CDR3aa: CASTAVNRATDTQYF

abundance: -
v_gene: TRBV29-1
d_gene: -
j_gene: TRBJ2-1
CDR3nt: TGCAGCGTTAACGGGGGCTACAATGAGCAGTTCTTC
CDR3aa: CSVNGGYNEQFF